These 7 T cell receptor beta chains were all obtained from the same sample, sequenced in a study of cytomegalovirus exposure and HLA in healthy donors. The PCR was carried out with 60 Vbeta primers and 13 Jbeta primers. Method: immunoSEQ multiplex PCR; TCRdb's copy keeps in-frame clones and lacks some. The sample has around 270,000 clones; 75% to 90% are singletons. Sequenced material: PBMCs. All receptors come from a girl aged 2 to 10 in good health and CMV-seronegative.

For the CDR3, the DNA is TGTGCCAGCAGCGTACTGAGCGGGGTACGCACAGATACGCAGTATTTT. It yields the protein CASSVLSGVRTDTQYF. The J gene is TRBJ2-3, the V gene TRBV9; 7 bases match TRBD2. V trimming: 1 base; J trimming: 1 base; junction bases outside the gene matches: 6. The germline V gene has CDR1 SGDLS and CDR2 YYNGEE. The CDR3 is made up of 16 amino acids.

Details on this clone: A read error may account for a junction end that differs from germline. This specimen includes other DNA sequences encoding the same CDR3. This sequence joins TRBV6-6 and TRBJ1-3, with D maybe TRBD1 (5 bases). Germline CDR1 MNHNY, CDR2 SVGAGI (reference sequence). CDR3 length equals 13 residues. CDR3 region: CASSYFTGRTRDF. For the CDR3, the DNA is TGTGCCAGCAGTTACTTCACCGGGCGGACACGGGATTTT.

The chain couples TRBV28 to TRBJ1-4; 12 nucleotides agree with TRBD1. This CDR3 region has 17 residues. Germline CDR1 reads MDHEN; CDR2 reads SYDVKM. V was clipped by 4 bases and J by 11 bases; unmatched bases: 14. DNA of the CDR3: TGTGCCAGCAGTTCATACCGGGACAGGGGGCGGTCGCAGAAACTGTTTTTT. Translating it yields CASSSYRDRGRSQKLFF.

This clone showed up just a few times. The gene calls are TRBV4-1 and TRBJ1-2, with 9 bases identical to TRBD1. Looked up from germline, CDR1 is MGHRA and CDR2 is YSYEKL. The CDR3 runs to 15 residues. Unmatched junction bases numbered 7, after V lost 4 bases and J lost 4 bases. Here the CDR3 reads CASSLGTGLTYGYTF. CDR3 DNA sequence: TGCGCCAGCAGCCTAGGGACAGGGTTGACCTATGGCTACACCTTC.

In DNA, the CDR3 is TGTGCCAGCAGCCCAGACAGGGTCAGACTTTCGTACAATGAGCAGTTCTTC. Residues: CASSPDRVRLSYNEQFF. This rearrangement joins TRBV5-8 to TRBJ2-1; TRBD1 aligns across 7 bases. The CDR3 contains 17 residues. CDR1 and CDR2 from the germline V gene are SGHTS and YDEGEE. J lost 4 bases, V lost 4 bases, and 14 bases had no gene match.

The rearrangement uses TRBV18 and TRBJ2-2; D unresolved. From germline, CDR1 is KGHSH and CDR2 LQKENI. CDR3 length: 14 residues. V shed 2 bases and J shed 7 bases, with 11 bases lying between them. CDR3 protein: CASSPFDVLGELFF. The CDR3 DNA is TGTGCCAGCTCACCATTCGATGTACTCGGGGAGCTGTTTTTT.

This clone has just a few counts. This chain connects TRBV2 to TRBJ1-5; 9 bases fit TRBD1. Germline CDR1 is SNHLY and CDR2 is FYNNEI. The V segment lost 0 bases and the J segment 6 bases; nucleotides outside the gene matches: 3. The CDR3 runs 15 residues. The CDR3 nucleotides are TGTGCCAGCAGTGAAGCGCTGGGACAGGGTCAGCCCCAGCATTTT. Amino acids: CASSEALGQGQPQHF. The full variable domain, in which reference TRBV2 and TRBJ1-5 provide the parts outside the CDR3, is EPEVTQTPSHQVTQMGQEVILRCVPISNHLYFYWYRQILGQKVEFLVSFYNNEISEKSEIFDDQFSVERPDGSNFTLKIRSTKLEDSAMYFCASSEALGQGQPQHFGDGTRLSIL.